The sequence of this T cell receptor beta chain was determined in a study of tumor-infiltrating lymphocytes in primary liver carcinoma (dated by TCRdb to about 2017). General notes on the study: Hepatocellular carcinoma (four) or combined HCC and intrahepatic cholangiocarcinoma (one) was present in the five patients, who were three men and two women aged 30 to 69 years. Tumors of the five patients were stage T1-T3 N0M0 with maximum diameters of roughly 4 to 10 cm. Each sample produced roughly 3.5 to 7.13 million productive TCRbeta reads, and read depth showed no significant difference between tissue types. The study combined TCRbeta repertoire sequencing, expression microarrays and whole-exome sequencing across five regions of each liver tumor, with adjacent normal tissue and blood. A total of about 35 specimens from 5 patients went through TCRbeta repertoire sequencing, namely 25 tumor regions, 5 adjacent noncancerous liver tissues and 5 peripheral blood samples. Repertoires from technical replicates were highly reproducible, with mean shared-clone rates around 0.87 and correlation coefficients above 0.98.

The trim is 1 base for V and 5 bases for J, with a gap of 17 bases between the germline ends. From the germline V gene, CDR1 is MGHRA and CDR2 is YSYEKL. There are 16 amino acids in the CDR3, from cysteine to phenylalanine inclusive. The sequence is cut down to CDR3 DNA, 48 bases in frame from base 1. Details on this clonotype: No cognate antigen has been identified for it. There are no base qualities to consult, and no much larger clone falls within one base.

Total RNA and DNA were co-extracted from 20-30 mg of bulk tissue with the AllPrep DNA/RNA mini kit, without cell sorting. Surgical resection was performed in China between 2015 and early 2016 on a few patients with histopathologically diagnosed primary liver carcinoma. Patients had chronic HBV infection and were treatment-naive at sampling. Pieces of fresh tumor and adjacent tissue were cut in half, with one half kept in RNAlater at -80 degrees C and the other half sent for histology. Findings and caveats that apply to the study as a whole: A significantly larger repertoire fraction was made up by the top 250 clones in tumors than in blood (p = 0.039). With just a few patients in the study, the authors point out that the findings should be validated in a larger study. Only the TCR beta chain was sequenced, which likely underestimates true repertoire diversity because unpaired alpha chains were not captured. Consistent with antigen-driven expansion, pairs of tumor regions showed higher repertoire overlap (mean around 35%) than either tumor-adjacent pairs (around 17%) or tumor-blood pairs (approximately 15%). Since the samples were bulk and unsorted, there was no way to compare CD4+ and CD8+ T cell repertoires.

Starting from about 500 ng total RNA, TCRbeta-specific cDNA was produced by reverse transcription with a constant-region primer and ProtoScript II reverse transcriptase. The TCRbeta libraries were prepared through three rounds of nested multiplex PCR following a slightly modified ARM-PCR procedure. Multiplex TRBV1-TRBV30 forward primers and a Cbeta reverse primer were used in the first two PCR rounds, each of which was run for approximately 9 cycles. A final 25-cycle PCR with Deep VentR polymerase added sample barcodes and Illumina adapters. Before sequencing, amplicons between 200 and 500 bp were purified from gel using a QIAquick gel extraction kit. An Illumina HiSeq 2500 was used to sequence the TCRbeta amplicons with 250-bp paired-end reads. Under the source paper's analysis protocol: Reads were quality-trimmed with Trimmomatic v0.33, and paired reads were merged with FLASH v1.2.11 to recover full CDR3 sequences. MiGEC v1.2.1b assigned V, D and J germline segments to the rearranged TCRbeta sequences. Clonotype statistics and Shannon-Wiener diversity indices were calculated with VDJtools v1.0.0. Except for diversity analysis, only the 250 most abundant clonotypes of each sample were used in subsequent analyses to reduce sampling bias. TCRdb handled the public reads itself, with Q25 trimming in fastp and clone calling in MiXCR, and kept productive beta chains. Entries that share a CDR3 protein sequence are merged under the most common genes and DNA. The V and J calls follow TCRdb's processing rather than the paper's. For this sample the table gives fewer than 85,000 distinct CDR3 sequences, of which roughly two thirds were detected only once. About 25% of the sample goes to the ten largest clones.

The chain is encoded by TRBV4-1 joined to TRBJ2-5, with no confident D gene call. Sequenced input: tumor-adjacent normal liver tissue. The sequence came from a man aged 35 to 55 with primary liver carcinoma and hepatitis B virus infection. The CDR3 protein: CASSQGFVGRRETQYF. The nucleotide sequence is TGCGCCAGCAGCCAAGGATTCGTAGGCAGGCGGGAGACCCAGTACTTC.